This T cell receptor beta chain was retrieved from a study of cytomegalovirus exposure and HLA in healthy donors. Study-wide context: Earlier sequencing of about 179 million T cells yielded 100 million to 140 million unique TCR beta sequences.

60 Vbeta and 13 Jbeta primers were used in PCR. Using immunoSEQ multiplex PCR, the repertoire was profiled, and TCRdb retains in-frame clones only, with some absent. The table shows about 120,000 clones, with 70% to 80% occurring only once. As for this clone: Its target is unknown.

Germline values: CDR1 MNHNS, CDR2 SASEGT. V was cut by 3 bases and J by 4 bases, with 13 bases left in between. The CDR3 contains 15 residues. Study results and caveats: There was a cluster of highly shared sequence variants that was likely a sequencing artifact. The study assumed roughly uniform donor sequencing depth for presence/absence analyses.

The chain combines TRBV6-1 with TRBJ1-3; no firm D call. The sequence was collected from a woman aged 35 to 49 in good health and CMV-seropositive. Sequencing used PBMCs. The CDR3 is CASSDTRSVGNTIYF. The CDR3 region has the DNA TGTGCCAGCAGTGATACGAGATCGGTGGGAAACACCATATATTTT.